The sequence of this TCR beta chain was determined in a study of human T cells and chemical hapten exposure. Study results and limitations: Patch test score rose with PT1 expanded TCRs, significant at 8, 16, 32, not 4.

Library preparation tagged each individual cDNA molecule with a unique molecular identifier. MiXCR, applied by TCRdb to the RACE reads, yields one record per CDR3 protein. The repertoire holds about 50,000 distinct CDR3 sequences, with over 9.5% as singletons. Indicated time point: patch test 2, 6 weeks after DPC sensitization. Specified treatment: therapeutic diphenylcyclopropenone sensitization with weekly scalp DPC. The junction had 9 bases not matched to a gene; V was cut back by 7 bases and J by 4 bases. The V gene's germline CDR1 is MNHNY and CDR2 SVGAGI (reference sequence). CDR3 length: 14 amino acids. This clonotype showed up just a few times. What it binds is unknown.

The rearrangement uses TRBV6-6 and TRBJ2-7, with 8 bases aligning to TRBD1. The material was whole blood, obtained in connection with sensitization to the hapten diphenylcyclopropenone (DPC). The clonotype was recovered from a woman in her 50s with alopecia areata. Some clones in this sample may be carry-over from other donors' samples. In DNA, the CDR3 is TGTGCCAGCAAGCGGACAGGGACGGGTTACGAGCAGTACTTC. This codes for CASKRTGTGYEQYF.